This T cell receptor (beta chain) comes out of a study of shared clonotypes between healthy human individuals. Template amounts of around 300 ng DNA, 25,000 to 30,000 T cell genomes, were employed in unsorted PBMC replicate PCRs. Using ten immunoSEQ deep assay plates, investigators sequenced unsorted PBMC DNA. Sequencing was performed with immunoSEQ multiplex PCR; in TCRdb, only in-frame clones are kept and a portion is missing. Of about 100,000 clones listed, around 43% are singletons. Germline CDR1 SGHNT, CDR2 YYREEE (reference sequence). This CDR3 is 15 amino acids long. Remarks on this clone: At one boundary the junction diverges from the germline segment, which might be a read error.

The specimen sequenced was PBMCs. J is TRBJ2-7 and V is TRBV5-4; 9 positions agree with TRBD2. This clonotype was obtained from a woman in her thirties or forties in good health. Some clones in this sample may be carry-over from other donors' samples. The CDR3 nucleotides read TGTGCCAGCAGCTTAGGGACTAGCTACTCCTACGAGCGGTACTTC. Translation gives CASSLGTSYSYERYF.